These 29 T cell receptor beta chains were sequenced from one sample in a study of cytomegalovirus exposure and HLA in healthy donors (dated by TCRdb to between 2016 and 2019). Library preparation used the immunoSEQ multiplex PCR assay. The multiplex PCR relied on a mix of 60 forward primers for TCR Vbeta segments and 13 reverse primers for TCR Jbeta segments. TCRdb limited this immuneACCESS table to in-frame rearrangements with V and J called. A share of clones is missing; checked studies link under half to unresolved V genes, and the rest is unexplained. Present in this sample are about 82,000 clones, around 77% of which were seen just once. More than 2.5% of the sample is held by the ten biggest clonotypes. The specimen sequenced was PBMCs. These receptors came from a man aged 50-60 years in good health and CMV-seronegative.

As regards this clone: An end of the junction does not agree with germline; a read error may underlie this. This rearrangement joins TRBV15 to TRBJ2-5, with D possibly TRBD2 on 6 matching bases. This CDR3 comprises 14 residues. CDR1 LNHNV and CDR2 YYDKDF come from the germline V gene (reference sequence). The CDR3 DNA reads TGTGCCATCAGCAGAGATGGGGGGACGGAGACCCAGTACTTC. Amino acids: CAISRDGGTETQYF.

As regards this clone: At one of its ends the junction is not consistent with the germline gene, which may arise from a read error. The chain has TRBV5-4 and TRBJ1-2; no clear D. The CDR3 is 13 residues long. In germline, CDR1 is SGHNT, CDR2 YYREEE (reference sequence). CDR3 sequence (DNA): TGTGCCGGCAGCCCATCGGCGGACTATGGCTACACCTTC. Translating it yields CAGSPSADYGYTF. Full variable domain (missing parts from reference TRBV5-4 and TRBJ1-2): ETGVTQSPTHLIKTRGQQVTLRCSSQSGHNTVSWYQQALGQGPQFIFQYYREEENGRGNFPPRFSGLQFPNYSSELNVNALELDDSALYLCAGSPSADYGYTFGSGTRLTVV.

The chain is built from TRBV4-2 and TRBJ1-6; 7 bases fit TRBD1. V was pared by 2 bases and J by 5 bases, with 9 bases of the junction left unmatched. The CDR3 spans 17 residues. Germline V gives CDR1 LGHNA, CDR2 YNFKEQ. CDR3 sequence (DNA): TGTGCCAGCAGCCAACCTCAGGGGGGACCTAATAATTCACCCCTCCACTTT. This gives the protein CASSQPQGGPNNSPLHF.

The CDR3, as DNA: TGCGCCAGCAGCTGGGACAGGGGCGCGGATTCACCCCTCCACTTT. The encoded protein is CASSWDRGADSPLHF. The chain combines TRBV5-1 with TRBJ1-6; 10 bases are a match to TRBD1. The CDR3 is 15 amino acids. Looked up from germline, CDR1 is SGHRS and CDR2 is YFSETQ. The V and J ends lost 3 bases and 8 bases, in that order; junction bases with no gene match: 5. Variable domain in full (rest from reference TRBV5-1 and TRBJ1-6): KAGVTQTPRYLIKTRGQQVTLSCSPISGHRSVSWYQQTPGQGLQFLFEYFSETQRNKGNFPGRFSGRQFSNSRSEMNVSTLELGDSALYLCASSWDRGADSPLHFGNGTRLTVT.

The gene calls are TRBV11-3 and TRBJ2-7; D is undetermined. V lost 5 bases, J lost 2 bases, and 7 bases lay in between. Germline V gene data show CDR1 as SGHNT and CDR2 as YENEEA. The CDR3 is made up of 12 amino acids. DNA of the CDR3: TGTGCCAGCAGCCTTTATACCTACGAGCAGTACTTC. Encoded protein: CASSLYTYEQYF.

The chain recombines TRBV7-8 with TRBJ1-5; 7 nucleotides align to TRBD1. CDR1 and CDR2 (germline): SGHVS, FQNEAQ. Trimming took 3 bases from V and 1 from J; bases not matched to a gene: 3. The length of the CDR3 is 15 residues. The CDR3 is CASSLFRGSNQPQHF. The CDR3 DNA reads as TGTGCCAGCAGCTTGTTCAGGGGGAGCAATCAGCCCCAGCATTTT.

In nucleotides, the CDR3 is TGTGCCAGCGGGGCCGAAGGCTACTTC. As protein: CASGAEGYF. The chain carries TRBV28 and TRBJ2-7; a possible D gene is TRBD1 (5 bases). The CDR3 length is 9 residues. The V gene lost 8 bases and the J gene lost 13 bases, with 12 bases spanning the gap. Germline lookup yields CDR1 MDHEN and CDR2 SYDVKM. Filled out from reference TRBV28 and TRBJ2-7, the complete variable domain reads DVKVTQSSRYLVKRTGEKVFLECVQDMDHENMFWYRQDPGLGLRLIYFSYDVKMKEKGDIPEGYSVSREKKERFSLILESASTNQTSMYLCASGAEGYFGPGTRLTVT.

J is TRBJ1-2 and V is TRBV5-6; the match to TRBD1 covers 9 bases. Germline V lookup: CDR1 SGHDT, CDR2 YYEEEE. V dropped 4 bases and J dropped 6; count of bases not matched to a gene: 4. The CDR3 totals 13 residues. CDR3 amino acids: CASSVRQGDGYTF. DNA for the CDR3: TGTGCCAGCAGCGTCAGACAGGGGGATGGCTACACCTTC.

The V gene is TRBV28, the J gene TRBJ2-7; weak D call: TRBD2 (6 bases). Per the germline V gene, CDR1 is MDHEN and CDR2 is SYDVKM. The CDR3 length is 15 residues. V was shortened by 5 bases and J by 4 bases, with 18 bases between the two germline ends. DNA of the CDR3: TGTGCCAGCAGTGCTCACAAGCTGGGGACTTACGAGCAGTACTTC. Translation: CASSAHKLGTYEQYF.

This chain connects TRBV28 to TRBJ1-3, with D unresolved. The CDR3 length is 15 residues. V was cut by 4 bases and J by 4 bases, with 14 bases left in between. Germline V gives CDR1 MDHEN, CDR2 SYDVKM. CDR3 region: CASSSPGIGGNTIYF. CDR3 DNA: TGTGCCAGCAGTTCCCCGGGGATAGGGGGAAACACCATATATTTT.

The chain couples TRBV4-1 to TRBJ1-4, with TRBD1 matching over 7 bases. Germline V lookup: CDR1 MGHRA, CDR2 YSYEKL. This CDR3 comprises 14 residues. The V segment lost 5 bases and the J segment 6 bases; nucleotides outside the gene matches: 6. The CDR3 DNA sequence: TGCGCCAGCAGCAAGCTCGACAGGGATGAAAAACTGTTTTTT. It translates to CASSKLDRDEKLFF.

The J gene is TRBJ2-1, the V gene TRBV11-3; TRBD1 matches at 7 bases. The CDR3 is 16 amino acids. Trimming removed 1 base from V and 3 bases from J; junction bases left unmatched: 6. Germline-derived CDR1 and CDR2 are SGHNT and YENEEA. The CDR3 reads CASSLGQGLFYNEQFF. CDR3 DNA: TGTGCCAGCAGCTTAGGACAGGGCCTTTTCTACAATGAGCAGTTCTTC.

The CDR3 region has the DNA TGCGCCAGCTCCCGGGACAGGGATCAGCCCCAGCATTTT. Residues: CASSRDRDQPQHF. The J gene is TRBJ1-5, the V gene TRBV10-1, with 9 nucleotides matching TRBD1. This CDR3 spans 13 amino acids. V lost 8 bases and J lost 5; bases outside the gene matches: 4. CDR1 WNHNN and CDR2 SYGVQD come from the germline V gene (reference sequence).

For the CDR3, the DNA is TGCGCCAGCAGCTTTTCAGGGGGCCCCTACGAGCAGTACTTC. It encodes CASSFSGGPYEQYF. This chain links TRBV5-1 with TRBJ2-7; 8 positions agree with TRBD1. V trimming: 2 bases; J trimming: 2 bases; junction bases outside the gene matches: 3. The CDR3 has 14 amino acids. In germline, CDR1 is SGHRS, CDR2 YFSETQ.

The rearrangement joins TRBV19 to TRBJ2-7; D is perhaps TRBD1 (5 bases). The germline CDR1 and CDR2 sequences are LNHDA and SQIVND (reference sequence). This CDR3 comprises 13 residues. This CDR3 reads CASQGRLDYEQYF. CDR3 sequence (DNA): TGTGCTTCCCAGGGCCGATTAGACTACGAGCAGTACTTC.

V gene TRBV11-1 combines with J gene TRBJ2-1; D may be TRBD2 (7 bases). The CDR3 extends over 14 amino acids. Trimming took 6 bases from V and 4 from J, leaving 13 bases between them. The germline gives CDR1 SGHAT, CDR2 FQDESV (reference sequence). This CDR3 is CASSKGGLYNEQFF. The CDR3 DNA is TGTGCCAGCAGTAAGGGGGGGCTATACAATGAGCAGTTCTTC.

This CDR3 reads CASSLEVGAHYEQYF. The CDR3 coding sequence is TGTGCCAGCAGCTTAGAGGTGGGGGCCCACTACGAGCAGTACTTC. The rearrangement uses TRBV7-2 and TRBJ2-7; D possibly corresponds to TRBD1 (6 bases). CDR3 length equals 15 residues. With 1 base removed from V and 3 bases from J, the gap between germline ends came to 13 bases. Per the germline V gene, CDR1 is SGHTA and CDR2 is FQGNSA. Supplemented by reference TRBV7-2 and TRBJ2-7, the full variable domain reads GAGVSQSPSNKVTEKGKDVELRCDPISGHTALYWYRQSLGQGLEFLIYFQGNSAPDKSGLPSDRFSAERTGGSVSTLTIQRTQQEDSAVYLCASSLEVGAHYEQYFGPGTRLTVT.

This clone showed up just once. The chain carries TRBV15 and TRBJ2-5; 15 bases are shared with TRBD2. The CDR3 totals 17 residues. Germline CDR1 LNHNV, CDR2 YYDKDF (reference sequence). J gave up 5 bases and V 5 bases, and 9 bases lay outside the gene matches. Written as DNA, the CDR3 is TGTGCCACCAGCCCCAGGGGACTAGCGGGGGGCAGGGAGACCCAGTACTTC. It is translated as CATSPRGLAGGRETQYF.

V and J are TRBV15 and TRBJ2-6; the D gene is possibly TRBD2 (5 bases). Between the trimmed V and J ends, which lost 1 base and 6 bases, there was a span of 10 bases. This CDR3 is built from 15 residues. Germline assignment: CDR1 LNHNV and CDR2 YYDKDF (reference sequence). CDR3 loop: CATSRAGSLANVLTF. In DNA, the CDR3 is TGTGCCACCAGCAGAGCGGGGAGCTTGGCCAACGTCCTGACTTTC.

The chain is built from TRBV7-2 and TRBJ2-7, with D maybe TRBD1 (5 bases). Trimming pared 6 bases from V and 6 bases from J, leaving 21 bases between. Germline V CDR1 and CDR2: SGHTA, FQGNSA. There are 15 residues in the CDR3. CDR3 region: CASSQRSGRYSEQYF. For the CDR3, the DNA is TGTGCCAGCAGTCAAAGATCAGGGCGTTATTCCGAGCAGTACTTC.

V usage is TRBV7-6 and J usage is TRBJ2-5, with D tentatively TRBD2 (5 bases). Trimming removed 1 base at V and 6 bases at J, with 18 bases between. The germline V gene encodes CDR1 SGHVS and CDR2 FNYEAQ. CDR3 size: 16 residues. CDR3 residues: CASSLVEALAGQTQYF. CDR3 sequence (DNA): TGTGCCAGCAGCTTAGTAGAGGCCCTAGCCGGACAGACCCAGTACTTC. Complete variable domain (other parts from reference TRBV7-6 and TRBJ2-5): GAGVSQSPRYKVTKRGQDVALRCDPISGHVSLYWYRQALGQGPEFLTYFNYEAQQDKSGLPNDRFSAERPEGSISTLTIQRTEQRDSAMYRCASSLVEALAGQTQYFGPGTRLLVL.

The rearrangement joins TRBV29-1 to TRBJ1-2; D is unclear. This CDR3 has 15 amino acids. The germline gives CDR1 SQVTM, CDR2 ANQGSEA. The germline V and J ends were trimmed by 5 bases and 2 bases, with 18 bases remaining between them. CDR3 protein: CSVNRVGLLNYGYTF. CDR3 nucleotide sequence: TGCAGCGTTAACCGGGTCGGTCTGTTGAACTATGGCTACACCTTC. The full variable domain, in which reference TRBV29-1 and TRBJ1-2 provide the parts outside the CDR3, is SAVISQKPSRDICQRGTSLTIQCQVDSQVTMMFWYRQQPGQSLTLIATANQGSEATYESGFVIDKFPISRPNLTFSTLTVSNMSPEDSSIYLCSVNRVGLLNYGYTFGSGTRLTVV.

The chain couples TRBV7-8 to TRBJ1-3; D uncertain. Per germline, CDR1 SGHVS and CDR2 FQNEAQ. The CDR3 runs 13 residues. The V and J ends lost 3 bases and 1 base respectively, with 4 bases between them. CDR3 DNA: TGTGCCAGCAGCTTTTTATCTGGAAACACCATATATTTT. Protein sequence: CASSFLSGNTIYF.

This clone appeared a single time. The chain carries TRBV9 and TRBJ2-3; D unclear. In germline, CDR1 is SGDLS, CDR2 YYNGEE. CDR3 size: 16 residues. V was clipped by 0 bases and J by 3 bases, with 14 bases between them. CDR3 DNA: TGTGCCAGCAGCGTAGGTGGCAGTATCAAAACAGATACGCAGTATTTT. It specifies CASSVGGSIKTDTQYF.

The chain recombines TRBV30 with TRBJ1-2, with 7 positions matching TRBD1. The CDR3 covers 11 residues. J lost 8 bases, V lost 4 bases, and 4 bases had no gene match. CDR1 GTSNPN and CDR2 SVGIG come from the germline V gene (reference sequence). The DNA for the CDR3 is TGTGCCTGGACAGGGGGGATAGGCTACACCTTC. This sequence encodes CAWTGGIGYTF.

This clone occurred once. This chain connects TRBV11-2 to TRBJ1-4; TRBD1 might be the D (6 bases). The CDR3 has 15 residues. Per the germline V gene, CDR1 is SGHAT and CDR2 is FQNNGV. V was shortened by 6 bases and J by 0 bases, with 11 bases between the two germline ends. The CDR3 nucleotides read TGTGCCAGCAGTCTCAGGGGCTCAACTAATGAAAAACTGTTTTTT. It encodes CASSLRGSTNEKLFF.

The genes are TRBV19 and TRBJ1-2, with D unclear. CDR1 is LNHDA, CDR2 SQIVND, per germline (reference sequence). The ends were cut back, 10 bases at V and 4 bases at J, with 13 bases in the middle. The CDR3 consists of 12 residues. For the CDR3, the DNA is TGTGCCAAGAACTCGCGGGGCTATGGCTACACCTTC. Translation: CAKNSRGYGYTF.

The gene calls are TRBV2 and TRBJ1-2; TRBD1 agrees at 7 bases. CDR3 length: 14 residues. The junction had 9 bases not matched to a gene; V was cut back by 6 bases and J by 5 bases. The V gene's germline CDR1 is SNHLY and CDR2 FYNNEI. This CDR3 reads CASRGDSLKYGYTF. DNA for the CDR3: TGTGCCAGCAGGGGGGACAGTCTGAAGTATGGCTACACCTTC.

This chain connects TRBV10-3 to TRBJ1-2; D may be TRBD1 (5 bases). The V end lost 4 bases, the J end lost 4 bases, and 13 bases lay between the germline ends. The CDR3 covers 14 residues. Germline V CDR1 and CDR2: ENHRY, SYGVKD. The CDR3 here is CAISAGGTVYGYTF. The CDR3 region has the DNA TGTGCCATCAGTGCGGGGGGTACGGTCTATGGCTACACCTTC.